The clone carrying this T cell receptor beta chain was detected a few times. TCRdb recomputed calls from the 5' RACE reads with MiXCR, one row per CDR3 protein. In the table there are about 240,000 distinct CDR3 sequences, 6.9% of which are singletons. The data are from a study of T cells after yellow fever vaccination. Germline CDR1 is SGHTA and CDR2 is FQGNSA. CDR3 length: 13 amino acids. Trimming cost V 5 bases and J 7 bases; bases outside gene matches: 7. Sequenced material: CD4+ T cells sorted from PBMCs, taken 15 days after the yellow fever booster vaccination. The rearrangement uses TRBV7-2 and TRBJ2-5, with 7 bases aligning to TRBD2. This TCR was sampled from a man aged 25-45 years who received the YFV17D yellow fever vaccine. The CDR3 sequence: CASSRTSEATQYF. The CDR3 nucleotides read TGTGCCAGCAGCCGAACTAGCGAGGCGACCCAGTACTTC.